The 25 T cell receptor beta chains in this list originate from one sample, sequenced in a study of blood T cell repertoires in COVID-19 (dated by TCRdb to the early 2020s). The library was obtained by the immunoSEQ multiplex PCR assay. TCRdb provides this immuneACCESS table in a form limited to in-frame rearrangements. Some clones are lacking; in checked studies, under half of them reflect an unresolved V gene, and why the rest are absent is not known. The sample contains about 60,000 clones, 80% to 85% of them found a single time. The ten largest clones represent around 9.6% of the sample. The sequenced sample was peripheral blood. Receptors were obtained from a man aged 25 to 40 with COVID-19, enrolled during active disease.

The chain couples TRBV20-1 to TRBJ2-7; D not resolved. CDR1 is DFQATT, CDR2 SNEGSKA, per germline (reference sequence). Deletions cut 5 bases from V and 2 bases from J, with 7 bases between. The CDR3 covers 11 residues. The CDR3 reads CSALSTYEQYF. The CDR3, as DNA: TGCAGTGCTCTATCTACCTACGAGCAGTACTTC.

In DNA, the CDR3 is TGTGCCAGCAGTATCGGGACAGGGACAAACATTCAGTACTTC. The encoded protein is CASSIGTGTNIQYF. This rearrangement joins TRBV28 to TRBJ2-4, with 9 nucleotides matching TRBD1. This CDR3 region has 14 residues. The germline gives CDR1 MDHEN, CDR2 SYDVKM. V was pared by 5 bases and J by 6 bases, with 5 bases of the junction left unmatched.

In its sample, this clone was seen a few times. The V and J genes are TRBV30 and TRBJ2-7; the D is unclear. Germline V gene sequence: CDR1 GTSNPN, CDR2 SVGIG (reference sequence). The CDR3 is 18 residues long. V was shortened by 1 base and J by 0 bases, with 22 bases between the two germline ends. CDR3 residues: CAWSALVPPPRSSYEQYF. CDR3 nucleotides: TGTGCCTGGAGTGCCCTGGTCCCTCCTCCCCGGAGCTCCTACGAGCAGTACTTC.

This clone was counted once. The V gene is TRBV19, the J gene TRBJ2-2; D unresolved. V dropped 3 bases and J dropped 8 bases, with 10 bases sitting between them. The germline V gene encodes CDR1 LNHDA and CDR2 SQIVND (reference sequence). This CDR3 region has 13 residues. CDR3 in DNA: TGTGCCAGTAGTATCCCCCTACGAGGGGAGCTGTTTTTT. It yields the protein CASSIPLRGELFF.

The CDR3: CASSPTGTGFNYGYTF. The DNA of the CDR3 is TGTGCCAGCAGTCCGACCGGGACAGGTTTTAACTATGGCTACACCTTC. The chain joins TRBV27 to TRBJ1-2; 8 nucleotides agree with TRBD1. With 5 bases clipped from V and 1 base from J, the junction kept 9 bases outside the gene matches. This CDR3 comprises 16 residues. The germline CDR1 and CDR2 sequences are MNHEY and SMNVEV (reference sequence).

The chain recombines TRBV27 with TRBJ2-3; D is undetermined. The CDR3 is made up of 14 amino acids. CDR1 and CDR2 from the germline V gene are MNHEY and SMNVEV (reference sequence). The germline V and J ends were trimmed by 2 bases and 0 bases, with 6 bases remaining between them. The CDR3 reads CASSLEQSTDTQYF. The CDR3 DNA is TGTGCCAGCAGTTTAGAACAGAGCACAGATACGCAGTATTTT.

The CDR3 spells CASSLRASGKGEQFF. Here the CDR3 DNA reads TGTGCCAGCAGCTTAAGAGCTAGCGGGAAGGGTGAGCAGTTCTTC. The rearrangement links TRBV7-6 to TRBJ2-1, with 9 nucleotides matching TRBD2. The V gene's germline CDR1 is SGHVS and CDR2 FNYEAQ. V gave up 2 bases and J gave up 9 bases; unmatched junction bases: 8. The CDR3 has 15 residues.

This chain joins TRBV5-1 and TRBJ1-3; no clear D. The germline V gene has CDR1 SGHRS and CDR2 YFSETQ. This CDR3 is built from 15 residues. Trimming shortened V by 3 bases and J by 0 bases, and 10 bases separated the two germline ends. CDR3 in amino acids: CASSSTVSSGNTIYF. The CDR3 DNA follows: TGCGCCAGCAGCTCTACAGTCAGCTCTGGAAACACCATATATTTT. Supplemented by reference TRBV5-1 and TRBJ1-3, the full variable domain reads KAGVTQTPRYLIKTRGQQVTLSCSPISGHRSVSWYQQTPGQGLQFLFEYFSETQRNKGNFPGRFSGRQFSNSRSEMNVSTLELGDSALYLCASSSTVSSGNTIYFGEGSWLTVV.

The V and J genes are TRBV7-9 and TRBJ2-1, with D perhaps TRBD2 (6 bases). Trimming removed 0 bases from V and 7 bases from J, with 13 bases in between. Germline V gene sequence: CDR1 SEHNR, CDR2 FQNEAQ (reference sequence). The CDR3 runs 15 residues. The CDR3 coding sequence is TGTGCCAGCAGCTTAGCTGGAGGGTTCCGGAATGAGCAGTTCTTC. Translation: CASSLAGGFRNEQFF.

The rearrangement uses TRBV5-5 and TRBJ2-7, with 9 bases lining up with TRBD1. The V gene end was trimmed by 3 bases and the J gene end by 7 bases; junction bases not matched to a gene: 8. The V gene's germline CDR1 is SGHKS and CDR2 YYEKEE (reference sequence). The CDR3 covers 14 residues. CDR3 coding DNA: TGTGCCAGCAGCTCCGGGACAGGGATGGCTGAGCAGTACTTC. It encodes CASSSGTGMAEQYF.

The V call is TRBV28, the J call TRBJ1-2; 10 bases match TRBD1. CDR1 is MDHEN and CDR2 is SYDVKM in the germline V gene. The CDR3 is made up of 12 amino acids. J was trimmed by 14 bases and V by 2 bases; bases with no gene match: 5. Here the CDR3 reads CASSLPGQGSTF. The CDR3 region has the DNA TGTGCCAGCAGTTTACCGGGACAGGGGAGTACCTTC.

The CDR3 here is CATSRGQGYDQPQHF. The CDR3 nucleotides read TGTGCCACCAGCCGCGGACAGGGGTACGATCAGCCCCAGCATTTT. J is TRBJ1-5 and V is TRBV15, with 9 positions matching TRBD1. Germline V CDR1 and CDR2: LNHNV, YYDKDF (reference sequence). The CDR3 runs 15 residues. The trim removed 5 bases at V and 5 bases at J, leaving 7 bases unmatched.

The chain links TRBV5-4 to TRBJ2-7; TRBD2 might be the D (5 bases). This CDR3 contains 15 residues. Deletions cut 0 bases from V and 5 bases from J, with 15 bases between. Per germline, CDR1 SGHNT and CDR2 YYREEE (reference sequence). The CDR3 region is CASSLVRGSDNEQYF. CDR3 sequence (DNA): TGTGCCAGCAGCTTGGTACGTGGGAGTGACAACGAGCAGTACTTC.

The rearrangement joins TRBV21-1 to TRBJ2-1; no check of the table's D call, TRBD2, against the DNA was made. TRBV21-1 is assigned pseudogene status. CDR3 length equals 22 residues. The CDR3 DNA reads TGTGCCAGCAGCAAAGCACCCCACTTGGGACTAGCGGGAGGGAGCTCCTACAATGAGCAGTTCTTC. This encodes CASSKAPHLGLAGGSSYNEQFF.

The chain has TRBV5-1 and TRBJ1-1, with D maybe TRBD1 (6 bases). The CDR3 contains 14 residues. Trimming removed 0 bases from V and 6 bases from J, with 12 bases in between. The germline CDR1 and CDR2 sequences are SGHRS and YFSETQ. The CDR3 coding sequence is TGCGCCAGCAGCTTGGGACAGGAGGTCGCTGAAGCTTTCTTT. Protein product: CASSLGQEVAEAFF.

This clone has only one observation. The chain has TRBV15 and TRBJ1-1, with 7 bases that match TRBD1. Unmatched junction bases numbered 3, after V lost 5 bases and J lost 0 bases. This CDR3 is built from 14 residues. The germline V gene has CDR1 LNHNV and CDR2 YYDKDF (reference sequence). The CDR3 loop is CATSGGQMNTEAFF. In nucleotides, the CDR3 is TGTGCCACCAGCGGGGGACAGATGAACACTGAAGCTTTCTTT.

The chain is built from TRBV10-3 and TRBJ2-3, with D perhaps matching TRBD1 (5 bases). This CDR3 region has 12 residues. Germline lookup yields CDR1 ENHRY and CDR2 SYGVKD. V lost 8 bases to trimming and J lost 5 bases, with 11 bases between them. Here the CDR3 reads CAIAREGDTQYF. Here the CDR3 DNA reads TGTGCCATCGCCAGGGAAGGAGATACGCAGTATTTT.

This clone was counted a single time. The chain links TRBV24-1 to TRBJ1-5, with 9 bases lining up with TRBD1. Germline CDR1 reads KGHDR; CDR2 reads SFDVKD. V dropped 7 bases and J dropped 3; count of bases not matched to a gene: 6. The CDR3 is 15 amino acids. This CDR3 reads CATRPGQGNNQPQHF. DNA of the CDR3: TGTGCCACCAGACCGGGACAGGGAAACAATCAGCCCCAGCATTTT.

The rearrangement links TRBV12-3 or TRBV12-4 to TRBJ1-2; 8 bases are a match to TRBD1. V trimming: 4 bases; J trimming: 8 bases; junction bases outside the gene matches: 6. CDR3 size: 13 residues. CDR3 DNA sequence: TGTGCCAGCAGTTCAGCCGCAGGGGGCGGCTACACCTTC. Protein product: CASSSAAGGGYTF.

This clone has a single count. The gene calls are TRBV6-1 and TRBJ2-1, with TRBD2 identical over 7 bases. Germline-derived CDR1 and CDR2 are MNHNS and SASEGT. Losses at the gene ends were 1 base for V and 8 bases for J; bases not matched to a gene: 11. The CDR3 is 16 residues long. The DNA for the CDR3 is TGTGCCAGCAGTGAAGAGGACGGGAGGCCGGGCTATGAGCAGTTCTTC. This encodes CASSEEDGRPGYEQFF.

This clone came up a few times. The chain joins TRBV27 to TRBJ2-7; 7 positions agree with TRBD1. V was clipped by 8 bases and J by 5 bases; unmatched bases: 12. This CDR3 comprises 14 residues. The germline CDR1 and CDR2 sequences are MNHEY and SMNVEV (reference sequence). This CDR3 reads CASQMLGQTHEQYF. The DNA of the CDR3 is TGTGCCAGCCAAATGTTGGGACAGACACACGAGCAGTACTTC.

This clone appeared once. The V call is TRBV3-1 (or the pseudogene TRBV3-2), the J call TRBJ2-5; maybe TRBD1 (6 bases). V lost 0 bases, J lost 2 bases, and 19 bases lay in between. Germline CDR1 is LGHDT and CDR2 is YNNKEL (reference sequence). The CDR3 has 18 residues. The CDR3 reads CASSQEPPEAGVQETQYF. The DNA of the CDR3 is TGTGCCAGCAGCCAAGAGCCGCCGGAAGCAGGGGTGCAAGAGACCCAGTACTTC.

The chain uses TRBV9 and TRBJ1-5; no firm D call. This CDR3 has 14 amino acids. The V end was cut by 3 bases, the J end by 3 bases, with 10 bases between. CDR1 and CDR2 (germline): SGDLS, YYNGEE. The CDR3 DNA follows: TGTGCCAGCAGCGCCTCCGGGGACAATCAGCCCCAGCATTTT. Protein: CASSASGDNQPQHF.

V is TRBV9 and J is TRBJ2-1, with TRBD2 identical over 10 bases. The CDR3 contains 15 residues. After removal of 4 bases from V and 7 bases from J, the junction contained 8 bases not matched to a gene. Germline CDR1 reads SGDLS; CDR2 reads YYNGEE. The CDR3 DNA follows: TGTGCCAGCAGCCCTAGCGGGAGTAGGAGAAATGAGCAGTTCTTC. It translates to CASSPSGSRRNEQFF.

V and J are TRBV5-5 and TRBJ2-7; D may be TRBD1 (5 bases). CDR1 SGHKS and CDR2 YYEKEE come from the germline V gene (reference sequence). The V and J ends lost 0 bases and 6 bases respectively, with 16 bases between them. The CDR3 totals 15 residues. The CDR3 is CASSLEQGRIGEQYF. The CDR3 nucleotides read TGTGCCAGCAGCTTGGAGCAGGGAAGGATAGGCGAGCAGTACTTC.